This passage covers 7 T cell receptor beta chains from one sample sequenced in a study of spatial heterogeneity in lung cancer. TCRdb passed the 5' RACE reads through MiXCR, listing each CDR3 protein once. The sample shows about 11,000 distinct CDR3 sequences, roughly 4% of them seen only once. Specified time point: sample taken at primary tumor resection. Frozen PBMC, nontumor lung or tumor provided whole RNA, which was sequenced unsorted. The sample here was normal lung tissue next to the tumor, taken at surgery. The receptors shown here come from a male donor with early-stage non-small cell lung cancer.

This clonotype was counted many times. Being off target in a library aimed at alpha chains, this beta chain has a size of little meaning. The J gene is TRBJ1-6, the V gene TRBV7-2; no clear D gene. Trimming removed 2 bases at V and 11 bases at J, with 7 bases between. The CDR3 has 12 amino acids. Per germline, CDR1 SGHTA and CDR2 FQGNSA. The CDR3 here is CASSLLGPPLHF. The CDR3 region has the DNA TGTGCCAGCAGCTTACTAGGCCCACCCCTCCACTTT. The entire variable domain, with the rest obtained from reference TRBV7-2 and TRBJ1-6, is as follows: GAGVSQSPSNKVTEKGKDVELRCDPISGHTALYWYRQSLGQGLEFLIYFQGNSAPDKSGLPSDRFSAERTGGSVSTLTIQRTQQEDSAVYLCASSLLGPPLHFGNGTRLTVT.

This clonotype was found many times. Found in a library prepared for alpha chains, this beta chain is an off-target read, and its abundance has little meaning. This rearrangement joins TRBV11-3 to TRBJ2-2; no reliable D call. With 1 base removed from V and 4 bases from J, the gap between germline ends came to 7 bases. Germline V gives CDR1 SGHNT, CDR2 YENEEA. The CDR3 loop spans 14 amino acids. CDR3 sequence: CASSLGSGTGELFF. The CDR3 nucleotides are TGTGCCAGCAGCTTAGGCTCGGGCACCGGGGAGCTGTTTTTT.

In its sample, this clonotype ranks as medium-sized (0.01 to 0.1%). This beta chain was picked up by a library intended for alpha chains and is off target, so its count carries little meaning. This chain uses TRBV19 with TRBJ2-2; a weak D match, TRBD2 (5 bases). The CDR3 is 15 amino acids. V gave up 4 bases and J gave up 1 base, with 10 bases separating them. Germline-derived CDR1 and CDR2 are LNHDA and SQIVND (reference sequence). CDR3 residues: CASSKAGLNTGELFF. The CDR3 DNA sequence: TGTGCCAGTAGTAAGGCGGGCCTGAACACCGGGGAGCTGTTTTTT.

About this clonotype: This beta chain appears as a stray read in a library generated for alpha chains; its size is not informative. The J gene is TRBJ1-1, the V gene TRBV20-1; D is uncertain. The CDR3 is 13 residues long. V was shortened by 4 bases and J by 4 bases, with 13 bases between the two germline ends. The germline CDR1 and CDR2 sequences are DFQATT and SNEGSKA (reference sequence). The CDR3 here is CSAKKAGGTEAFF. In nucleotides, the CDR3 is TGCAGTGCTAAGAAGGCCGGCGGCACTGAAGCTTTCTTT.

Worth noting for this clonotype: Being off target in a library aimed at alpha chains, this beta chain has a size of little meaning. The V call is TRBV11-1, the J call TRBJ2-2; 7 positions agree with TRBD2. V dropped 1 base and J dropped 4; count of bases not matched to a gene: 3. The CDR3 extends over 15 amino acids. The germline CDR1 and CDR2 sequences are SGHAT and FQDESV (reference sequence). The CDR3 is CASSLELAGTGELFF. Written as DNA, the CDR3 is TGTGCCAGCAGCTTAGAATTAGCGGGCACCGGGGAGCTGTTTTTT.

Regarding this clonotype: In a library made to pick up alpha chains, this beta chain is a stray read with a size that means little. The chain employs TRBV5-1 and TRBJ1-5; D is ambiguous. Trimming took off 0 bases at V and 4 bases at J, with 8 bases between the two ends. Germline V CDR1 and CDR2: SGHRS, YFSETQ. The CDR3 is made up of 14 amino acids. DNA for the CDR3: TGCGCCAGCAGCTTGGACCCAGGAAATCAGCCCCAGCATTTT. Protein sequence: CASSLDPGNQPQHF. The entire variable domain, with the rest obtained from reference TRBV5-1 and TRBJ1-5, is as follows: KAGVTQTPRYLIKTRGQQVTLSCSPISGHRSVSWYQQTPGQGLQFLFEYFSETQRNKGNFPGRFSGRQFSNSRSEMNVSTLELGDSALYLCASSLDPGNQPQHFGDGTRLSIL.

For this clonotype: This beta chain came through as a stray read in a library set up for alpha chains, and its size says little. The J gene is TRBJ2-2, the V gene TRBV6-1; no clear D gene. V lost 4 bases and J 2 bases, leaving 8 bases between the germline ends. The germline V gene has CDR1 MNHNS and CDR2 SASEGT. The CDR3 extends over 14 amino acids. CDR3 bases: TGTGCCAGCAGTGTCATTTATAACACCGGGGAGCTGTTTTTT. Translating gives CASSVIYNTGELFF.